This entry features one T cell receptor beta chain sequence. With 2 bases clipped from V and 4 bases from J, the junction kept 3 bases outside the gene matches. The germline V gene has CDR1 SQVTM and CDR2 ANQGSEA. The CDR3 is 14 amino acids. The sample comes from a study of blood T cell repertoires in COVID-19. Study information: T cells, B-cell-depleted T cells, or PBMCs provided the cDNA or gDNA that served as material.

In the source study's methods: Amplification from reference gene primers served as the basis for estimated nucleated cell counts. Sequenced by immunoSEQ multiplex PCR; TCRdb stores in-frame clones only, minus some. V, J and clone size derive from that table, while D and trimming were established from the DNA sequence. The sample has approximately 120,000 clones; around 83% are singletons. The V gene is TRBV29-1, the J gene TRBJ2-5; 11 nucleotides agree with TRBD2. This TCR came from a human donor in a cohort sampled during active COVID-19. Source material: peripheral blood. The CDR3 here is CSVELLAGVETQYF. The DNA of the CDR3 is TGCAGCGTTGAATTACTAGCGGGAGTAGAGACCCAGTACTTC.